These 16 T cell receptor beta chains originate from one sample sequenced in a study of T cells in Graves' hyperthyroidism and ophthalmopathy. There were TCR beta CDR3 regions amplified from RNA transcripts. TCR CDR3 regions were first amplified by RT-PCR with HTBI primers. TCRdb re-derived calls from the multiplex PCR reads in MiXCR, one entry per CDR3 protein. Here the sample spans 600,000 or so distinct CDR3 sequences, 40% to 55% being singletons. Sequenced material: peripheral blood or thyroid tissue (not recorded which). These receptors were obtained from a woman aged 18-29 years with Graves' hyperthyroidism.

The gene calls are TRBV29-1 and TRBJ1-2; the match to TRBD1 covers 9 bases. CDR3 length: 14 amino acids. Germline CDR1 and CDR2: SQVTM and ANQGSEA. The J segment lost 7 bases and the V segment lost 5 bases, leaving 11 bases of the junction unmatched. CDR3 sequence: CSVQATGGSSGYTF. Here the CDR3 DNA reads TGCAGCGTTCAGGCGACAGGGGGTTCTAGTGGCTACACCTTC.

At least ten counts were recorded for this clonotype. The chain combines TRBV5-6 with TRBJ1-2; no definite D call. Trimming stripped 2 bases from V and 5 bases from J, with 7 bases between. Germline V CDR1 and CDR2: SGHDT, YYEEEE. This CDR3 is built from 12 residues. CDR3 bases: TGTGCCAGCAGCTTTCGGGGATATGGCTACACCTTC. Translated, it gives CASSFRGYGYTF.

The rearrangement uses TRBV10-3 and TRBJ2-7; the D is unclear. The CDR3 spans 13 residues. V was shortened by 2 bases and J by 4 bases, with 9 bases between the two germline ends. CDR1 and CDR2 (germline): ENHRY, SYGVKD. CDR3 region: CAISEGFKYEQYF. The CDR3 DNA sequence: TGTGCCATCAGTGAGGGTTTCAAGTACGAGCAGTACTTC.

This clonotype was seen at least ten times. The V call is TRBV7-9, the J call TRBJ2-7; TRBD2 is a possible D gene (6 bases). This CDR3 region has 14 residues. The germline CDR1 and CDR2 sequences are SEHNR and FQNEAQ (reference sequence). Trimming left V 4 bases short and J 2 bases short, with 12 bases between. The CDR3 reads CASSSERRAYEQYF. The CDR3 DNA reads TGTGCCAGCAGCTCCGAGCGGAGGGCCTACGAGCAGTACTTC.

The genes are TRBV7-9 and TRBJ1-6; D is possibly TRBD1 (5 bases). The CDR3 sequence is 14 residues long. Germline CDR1 is SEHNR and CDR2 is FQNEAQ (reference sequence). Deletions cut 5 bases from V and 9 bases from J, with 14 bases between. The CDR3 coding sequence is TGTGCCAGCAGCGGAGGTGGGACCGGTTCACCCCTCCACTTT. Its protein is CASSGGGTGSPLHF. The variable domain in full, with the rest retrieved from reference TRBV7-9 and TRBJ1-6, is DTGVSQNPRHKITKRGQNVTFRCDPISEHNRLYWYRQTLGQGPEFLTYFQNEAQLEKSRLLSDRFSAERPKGSFSTLEIQRTEQGDSAMYLCASSGGGTGSPLHFGNGTRLTVT.

This clonotype was picked up a small number of times. The rearrangement joins TRBV7-9 to TRBJ2-7, with D possibly called TRBD1 or TRBD2 (5 bases each). Trimming took off 7 bases at V and 0 bases at J, with 16 bases between the two ends. This CDR3 region has 15 residues. Germline CDR1 SEHNR, CDR2 FQNEAQ (reference sequence). CDR3 loop: CASTAYRDVSYEQYF. CDR3 DNA sequence: TGTGCCAGCACCGCTTACCGGGACGTCTCCTACGAGCAGTACTTC.

In its sample, this clonotype was seen many times. The V call is TRBV2, the J call TRBJ1-5, with no clear D. The CDR3 loop spans 12 amino acids. CDR1 is SNHLY and CDR2 is FYNNEI in the germline V gene. Trimming removed 7 bases at V and 7 bases at J, with 11 bases between. Here the CDR3 reads CASTTHSQPQHF. Here the CDR3 DNA reads TGTGCCAGCACAACGCATTCCCAGCCCCAGCATTTT.

This rearrangement joins TRBV19 to TRBJ1-1, with D perhaps TRBD1 (6 bases). Trimming left V 8 bases short and J 4 bases short, with 20 bases between. The germline gives CDR1 LNHDA, CDR2 SQIVND (reference sequence). The CDR3 has 15 residues. The CDR3 nucleotides are TGTGCCAGTCTACCGGGACTCACAGGGTTCACTGAAGCTTTCTTT. Its protein is CASLPGLTGFTEAFF. Using reference TRBV19 and TRBJ1-1 for the parts outside the CDR3, the full variable domain is DGGITQSPKYLFRKEGQNVTLSCEQNLNHDAMYWYRQDPGQGLRLIYYSQIVNDFQKGDIAEGYSVSREKKESFPLTVTSAQKNPTAFYLCASLPGLTGFTEAFFGQGTRLTVV.

The rearrangement links TRBV7-6 to TRBJ2-7, with D hard to call. V gave up 8 bases and J gave up 3 bases, with 14 bases separating them. Germline CDR1 SGHVS, CDR2 FNYEAQ. The CDR3 runs 13 residues. The CDR3 loop is CASGMTYFYEQYF. The CDR3 coding sequence is TGTGCCAGCGGAATGACATACTTCTACGAGCAGTACTTC.

J is TRBJ1-6 and V is TRBV25-1; weak D call: TRBD1 (6 bases). This CDR3 contains 15 residues. Deletions cut 4 bases from V and 7 bases from J, with 14 bases between. CDR1 and CDR2 from the germline V gene are MGHDK and SYGVNS. As DNA, the CDR3 is TGTGCCAGCAGTGCCGTGGGGCAGGGGAATTCACCCCTCCACTTT. Translating it yields CASSAVGQGNSPLHF.

This clonotype was seen only a few times. The rearrangement joins TRBV2 to TRBJ2-7, with D uncertain. V was cut by 6 bases and J by 4 bases, with 16 bases left in between. The CDR3 length is 14 residues. Germline V CDR1 and CDR2: SNHLY, FYNNEI. The CDR3 bases are TGTGCCAGCAGCCCCTCCCATGCAGGTTACGAGCAGTACTTC. This gives the protein CASSPSHAGYEQYF. The complete variable domain, with remaining parts taken from reference TRBV2 and TRBJ2-7, reads EPEVTQTPSHQVTQMGQEVILRCVPISNHLYFYWYRQILGQKVEFLVSFYNNEISEKSEIFDDQFSVERPDGSNFTLKIRSTKLEDSAMYFCASSPSHAGYEQYFGPGTRLTVT.

This sequence joins TRBV24-1 and TRBJ1-2, with 8 nucleotides matching TRBD1. CDR1 is KGHDR and CDR2 is SFDVKD in the germline V gene. With 9 bases clipped from V and 8 bases from J, the junction kept 13 bases outside the gene matches. This CDR3 spans 14 amino acids. CDR3 nucleotides: TGTGCCACCCCTCCTAGGACAGGGACCTTCGGCTACACCTTC. It translates to CATPPRTGTFGYTF.

The chain employs TRBV7-9 and TRBJ2-7; perhaps TRBD2 as D (6 bases). Germline CDR1 reads SEHNR; CDR2 reads FQNEAQ (reference sequence). V lost 5 bases and J 0 bases, leaving 14 bases between the germline ends. CDR3 length: 15 amino acids. The DNA of the CDR3 is TGTGCCAGCAGCAACCGGGACTCCCCCTCCTACGAGCAGTACTTC. Protein: CASSNRDSPSYEQYF.

This chain joins TRBV25-1 and TRBJ1-5; D is undetermined. Germline CDR1 MGHDK, CDR2 SYGVNS. Trimming took off 5 bases at V and 5 bases at J, with 10 bases between the two ends. The CDR3 extends over 13 amino acids. The CDR3 DNA sequence: TGTGCCAGCAGTCAGACGGGGTATCAGCCCCAGCATTTT. This translates into CASSQTGYQPQHF.

This clonotype has just a few counts. This chain connects TRBV5-1 to TRBJ1-4; 7 nucleotides line up with TRBD1. Losses at the gene ends were 3 bases for V and 6 bases for J; bases not matched to a gene: 8. The CDR3 has 15 amino acids. The germline V gene encodes CDR1 SGHRS and CDR2 YFSETQ. The CDR3 loop reads CASSSSGTVDEKLFF. Here the CDR3 DNA reads TGCGCCAGCAGCTCCTCCGGGACAGTAGATGAAAAACTGTTTTTT.

The chain links TRBV28 to TRBJ1-4; 9 nucleotides agree with TRBD1. This CDR3 region has 15 residues. The germline CDR1 and CDR2 sequences are MDHEN and SYDVKM. Trimming removed 5 bases from V and 6 bases from J; junction bases left unmatched: 7. CDR3 sequence (DNA): TGTGCCAGCAGTCCGCCTGGGACAGGGTATGAAAAACTGTTTTTT. Encoded protein: CASSPPGTGYEKLFF.